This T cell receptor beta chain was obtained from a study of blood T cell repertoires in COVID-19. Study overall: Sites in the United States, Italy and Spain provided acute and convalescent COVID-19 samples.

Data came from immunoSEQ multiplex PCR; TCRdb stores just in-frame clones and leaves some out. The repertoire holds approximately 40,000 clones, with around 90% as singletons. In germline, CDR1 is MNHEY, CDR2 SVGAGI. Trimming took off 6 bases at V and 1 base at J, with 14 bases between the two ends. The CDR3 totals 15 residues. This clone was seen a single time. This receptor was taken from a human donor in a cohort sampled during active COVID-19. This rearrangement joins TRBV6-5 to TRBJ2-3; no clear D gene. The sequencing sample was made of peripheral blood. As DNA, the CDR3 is TGTGCCAGCAGACCCCCGGCAGGCCGCACAGATACGCAGTATTTT. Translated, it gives CASRPPAGRTDTQYF.